This T cell receptor (beta chain) is drawn from a study of OX40 agonist ivuxolimab in advanced cancers. At the level of the study: Ivuxolimab was administered intravenously to patients at 0.01 to 10 mg/kg every 2 weeks.

The method was immunoSEQ multiplex PCR; TCRdb's version includes in-frame clones alone and lacks a portion of them. The data show roughly 36,000 clones, with 65% to 75% seen just once and approximately 20% held by the top ten. After removal of 4 bases from V and 2 bases from J, the junction contained 13 bases not matched to a gene. Germline-derived CDR1 and CDR2 are SGHNT and YYREEE (reference sequence). CDR3 length: 17 amino acids. Specimen: CD4+ or CD8+ T cells sorted from blood, collected in a trial of the OX40 agonist ivuxolimab. This sequence was found in an adult with an advanced solid tumor such as melanoma, head and neck, liver or kidney cancer. V gene TRBV5-4 combines with J gene TRBJ2-7, with 9 bases fitting TRBD1. The CDR3 loop is CASSLPPGQGLTYEQYF. The DNA of the CDR3 is TGTGCCAGCAGCCTACCGCCGGGACAGGGCTTAACCTACGAGCAGTACTTC.